One and the same sample provided the 27 T cell receptor beta chains below, sequenced in a study of metastatic and nonmetastatic thyroid tumors. The entire patient cohort was treatment-naive prior to thyroid surgery. TCRdb re-processed the PCR reads through MiXCR. This table holds fewer than 20,000 clones, approximately 23% found once. Material: tumor tissue. These receptors were obtained from a female donor with papillary thyroid cancer or a benign thyroid nodule (not recorded which). Some clones in this sample may be carry-over from other donors' samples.

On this clone itself: Mismatch with germline at one junction end may stem from a read error. The chain employs TRBV20-1 and TRBJ2-1; 13 positions match TRBD2. This CDR3 spans 16 amino acids. Germline lookup yields CDR1 DFQATT and CDR2 SNEGSKA (reference sequence). CDR3 coding DNA: TGCGGTGCACCCGGACTAGCGGGGGCCTCCAGAAATGAGCAGTTCTTC. This codes for CGAPGLAGASRNEQFF.

The rearrangement links TRBV18 to TRBJ1-1; D gene ambiguous. Germline V gene sequence: CDR1 KGHSH, CDR2 LQKENI. The V and J ends lost 5 bases and 8 bases respectively, with 15 bases between them. This CDR3 region has 13 residues. The CDR3: CASSKSDFAEAFF. CDR3 nucleotides: TGTGCCAGCTCAAAAAGTGACTTCGCAGAAGCTTTCTTT.

The chain combines TRBV7-2 with TRBJ2-1; D gene unclear. The CDR3 consists of 12 residues. Trimming removed 2 bases from V and 12 bases from J, with 11 bases in between. Germline-derived CDR1 and CDR2 are SGHTA and FQGNSA. The CDR3 protein is CASSLTPNGQFF. The CDR3 coding sequence is TGTGCCAGCAGCTTAACACCTAACGGGCAGTTCTTC. The entire variable domain, with the rest obtained from reference TRBV7-2 and TRBJ2-1, is as follows: GAGVSQSPSNKVTEKGKDVELRCDPISGHTALYWYRQSLGQGLEFLIYFQGNSAPDKSGLPSDRFSAERTGGSVSTLTIQRTQQEDSAVYLCASSLTPNGQFFGPGTRLTVL.

This clone has at least ten counts. The chain employs TRBV13 and TRBJ2-7, with no clear D. The CDR3 loop spans 13 amino acids. V lost 0 bases to trimming and J lost 7 bases, with 10 bases between them. Germline CDR1 is PRHDT and CDR2 is FYEKMQ (reference sequence). Written as DNA, the CDR3 is TGTGCCAGCAGCTTAGGCCTAAGGGCAGAGCAGTACTTC. As protein: CASSLGLRAEQYF.

In its sample, this clone was seen a few times. With a much larger clone just one base away, this may be a read error. The chain combines TRBV6-2 or TRBV6-3 with TRBJ1-2, with D perhaps matching TRBD1 (6 bases). Per germline, CDR1 MNHEY and CDR2 SVGEGT. This CDR3 spans 14 amino acids. V lost 0 bases and J 8 bases, leaving 13 bases between the germline ends. DNA for the CDR3: TGTGCCAGCAGTTACTCTCAGGGGCTAAGCGGCTACACCTTC. It yields the protein CASSYSQGLSGYTF.

This clone was counted ten times or more. The V gene is TRBV6-4, the J gene TRBJ1-2; 11 nucleotides match TRBD1. The CDR3 has 14 amino acids. V was clipped by 2 bases and J by 4 bases; unmatched bases: 0. Per the germline V gene, CDR1 is MRHNA and CDR2 is SNTAGT. CDR3 DNA: TGTGCCAGCAGTGACGGGACAGGGGGCTATGGCTACACCTTC. Residues: CASSDGTGGYGYTF.

This clone has at least ten counts. Given a much more abundant clone one base away, this may be a read error. The chain recombines TRBV9 with TRBJ1-2; D not resolved. Germline V CDR1 and CDR2: SGDLS, YYNGEE. V was shortened by 4 bases and J by 5 bases, with 15 bases between the two germline ends. The CDR3 has 14 amino acids. Here the CDR3 reads CASSPGVSDYGYTF. The CDR3, as DNA: TGTGCCAGCAGCCCAGGCGTCTCCGATTATGGCTACACCTTC.

This clone has more than one count but fewer than ten. The chain carries TRBV14 and TRBJ1-2; D remains ambiguous. With 10 bases removed from V and 2 bases from J, the gap between germline ends came to 11 bases. The CDR3 extends over 12 amino acids. Germline V CDR1 and CDR2: SGHDN, FVKESK. The CDR3 DNA follows: TGTGCCATCATCCAAGCGAACTATGGCTACACCTTC. This sequence encodes CAIIQANYGYTF.

This clone was seen many times. J is TRBJ1-1 and V is TRBV20-1; D is undetermined. The CDR3 has 12 residues. Looked up from germline, CDR1 is DFQATT and CDR2 is SNEGSKA (reference sequence). V was pared by 6 bases and J by 6 bases, with 14 bases between. DNA for the CDR3: TGCAGTGCCGGGCGTTTAATGGCTGAAGCTTTCTTT. This encodes CSAGRLMAEAFF.

This clone was observed at least ten times. This sequence joins TRBV20-1 and TRBJ1-5; a possible D gene is TRBD1 (6 bases). V lost 4 bases and J 2 bases, leaving 12 bases between the germline ends. Per the germline V gene, CDR1 is DFQATT and CDR2 is SNEGSKA (reference sequence). The CDR3 extends over 14 amino acids. Written as DNA, the CDR3 is TGCAGTGCTAAGTCTCGGACAGGCAATCAGCCCCAGCATTTT. Its protein product is CSAKSRTGNQPQHF.

By share, this clone counts as medium-sized (0.01 to 0.1%). V and J are TRBV2 and TRBJ2-7; possible D gene TRBD1, 6 bases. Germline V gene sequence: CDR1 SNHLY, CDR2 FYNNEI. Trimming shortened V by 4 bases and J by 2 bases, and 15 bases separated the two germline ends. This CDR3 has 15 amino acids. CDR3 sequence: CASSVRLDSPYEQYF. The DNA for the CDR3 is TGTGCCAGCAGTGTACGGCTGGACAGTCCCTACGAGCAGTACTTC.

This clone was recorded many times. The chain has TRBV20-1 and TRBJ2-1; 8 nucleotides line up with TRBD2. The length of the CDR3 is 14 residues. Trimming removed 5 bases from V and 4 bases from J; junction bases left unmatched: 7. Germline-derived CDR1 and CDR2 are DFQATT and SNEGSKA (reference sequence). CDR3 nucleotides: TGCAGTGCTGGACTGACTAGCGCGTACAATGAGCAGTTCTTC. Amino acids: CSAGLTSAYNEQFF.

The chain employs TRBV3-1 and TRBJ2-1, with 9 bases fitting TRBD1. The CDR3 length is 17 residues. Germline CDR1 reads LGHDT; CDR2 reads YNNKEL (reference sequence). J gave up 5 bases and V 5 bases, and 13 bases lay outside the gene matches. CDR3 amino acids: CASSNSLGQGPHNEQFF. CDR3 bases: TGTGCCAGCAGCAACAGCCTCGGACAGGGGCCCCACAATGAGCAGTTCTTC.

CDR3 loop: CASSLGGGNYEQYF. The CDR3 DNA reads TGCGCCAGCAGCTTAGGGGGTGGAAACTACGAGCAGTACTTC. This rearrangement joins TRBV5-1 to TRBJ2-7; possibly TRBD1 for D (6 bases). The CDR3 totals 14 residues. Germline V gene data show CDR1 as SGHRS and CDR2 as YFSETQ. V gave up 2 bases and J gave up 3 bases, with 12 bases separating them.

About this clone itself: Since a much larger clone is just one base distant, this may be a read error. The V call is TRBV20-1, the J call TRBJ2-5; weak D call: TRBD2 (7 bases). Germline V lookup: CDR1 DFQATT, CDR2 SNEGSKA (reference sequence). The CDR3 is 14 residues long. The CDR3: CSARDGGGAWPQYF. The CDR3 DNA reads TGCAGTGCTAGAGATGGGGGGGGCGCGTGGCCCCAATACTTC.

The V gene is TRBV19, the J gene TRBJ2-5; 7 nucleotides align to TRBD2. The V gene's germline CDR1 is LNHDA and CDR2 SQIVND (reference sequence). J gave up 5 bases and V 5 bases, and 8 bases lay outside the gene matches. The CDR3 sequence is 14 residues long. The CDR3 sequence is CASSPHGDYETQYF. The DNA of the CDR3 is TGTGCCAGTAGTCCCCACGGGGACTATGAGACCCAGTACTTC.

This clone was detected only a few times. One junction end disagrees with the germline gene, perhaps due to a read error. The genes are TRBV6-2 or TRBV6-3 and TRBJ1-2, with 9 positions matching TRBD1. Germline V gene sequence: CDR1 MNHEY, CDR2 SVGEGT. The CDR3 spans 14 residues. CDR3 region: CAISLQGACYGYTF. The CDR3 DNA is TGTGCCATCAGTTTACAGGGGGCATGCTATGGCTACACCTTC.

This clone was detected ten times or more. The rearrangement links TRBV28 to TRBJ1-5; TRBD1 matches 7 bases. Germline CDR1 is MDHEN and CDR2 is SYDVKM. V lost 7 bases, J lost 6 bases, and 9 bases stayed unmatched. CDR3 size: 14 residues. CDR3 sequence reads: CASTLARGPQPQHF. The CDR3 nucleotides are TGTGCCAGCACCTTAGCGAGGGGGCCTCAGCCCCAGCATTTT.

This clone was found a few times. The rearrangement links TRBV6-5 to TRBJ1-2; the match to TRBD1 covers 9 bases. The trim removed 4 bases at V and 2 bases at J, leaving 5 bases unmatched. The CDR3 runs 15 residues. The germline gives CDR1 MNHEY, CDR2 SVGAGI. As DNA, the CDR3 is TGTGCCAGCAGTTCCACAGGGACAGGGAACTATGGCTACACCTTC. Translation gives CASSSTGTGNYGYTF.

This clone was seen at least ten times. The chain joins TRBV11-3 to TRBJ2-3, with 9 nucleotides matching TRBD2. Looked up from germline, CDR1 is SGHNT and CDR2 is YENEEA. CDR3 length equals 18 residues. V shed 2 bases, J shed 0 bases, and the junction held 9 bases outside the gene matches. In DNA, the CDR3 is TGTGCCAGCAGCTTATCCAGCGGGAGGCCCCCTAGCACAGATACGCAGTATTTT. Residues: CASSLSSGRPPSTDTQYF.

Within the sample, this clone is medium-sized (0.01 to 0.1%). This sequence joins TRBV4-1 and TRBJ1-5, with a tentative D call TRBD1 (5 bases). Germline V gene sequence: CDR1 MGHRA, CDR2 YSYEKL. V gave up 0 bases and J gave up 6 bases, with 6 bases separating them. The CDR3 loop spans 13 amino acids. The CDR3 sequence: CASSQDRGQPQHF. The DNA for the CDR3 is TGCGCCAGCAGCCAAGATAGGGGTCAGCCCCAGCATTTT.

The genes are TRBV5-6 and TRBJ1-3; no definite D call. The V and J ends lost 4 bases and 8 bases respectively, with 19 bases between them. The CDR3 runs 15 residues. Germline-derived CDR1 and CDR2 are SGHDT and YYEEEE. The CDR3 coding sequence is TGTGCCAGCAGCCCCTCCGACATGGGATCAGACACCATATATTTT. It translates to CASSPSDMGSDTIYF.

The V and J genes are TRBV28 and TRBJ1-5, with D hard to call. Germline V CDR1 and CDR2: MDHEN, SYDVKM. The CDR3 spans 12 residues. V was pared by 7 bases and J by 6 bases, with 10 bases between. CDR3 DNA: TGTGCCAGCAACAAGTGGGGTCAGCCCCAGCATTTT. Protein sequence: CASNKWGQPQHF. Drawing the rest from reference TRBV28 and TRBJ1-5, the complete variable domain is DVKVTQSSRYLVKRTGEKVFLECVQDMDHENMFWYRQDPGLGLRLIYFSYDVKMKEKGDIPEGYSVSREKKERFSLILESASTNQTSMYLCASNKWGQPQHFGDGTRLSIL.

This clone was seen at least ten times. The J gene is TRBJ2-1, the V gene TRBV2; the match to TRBD1 covers 8 bases. The ends lost 5 bases at V and 3 bases at J; junction bases unmatched: 0. Germline CDR1 reads SNHLY; CDR2 reads FYNNEI. This CDR3 spans 13 amino acids. The CDR3, as DNA: TGTGCCAGCAGTACAGGGGGCTACAATGAGCAGTTCTTC. Its protein product is CASSTGGYNEQFF.

In the case of this clone: A much larger clone lies one base from this, so it may be a read error. V and J are TRBV5-4 and TRBJ2-5; 14 bases match TRBD2. This CDR3 is 16 amino acids long. CDR1 and CDR2 from the germline V gene are SGHNT and YYREEE (reference sequence). The CDR3 here is CASSRGLAGAGETKYF. CDR3 DNA: TGTGCCAGCAGCCGGGGACTAGCGGGAGCGGGGGAGACCAAGTACTTC.

This chain's CDR3 is CARGASGMVSSTDTQYF. The CDR3 region has the DNA TGCGCCAGGGGGGCTAGCGGGATGGTATCTAGCACAGATACGCAGTATTTT. This sequence joins TRBV5-1 and TRBJ2-3; TRBD2 matches at 9 bases. V lost 8 bases, J lost 0 bases, and 13 bases stayed unmatched. The CDR3 has 17 amino acids. CDR1 is SGHRS, CDR2 YFSETQ, per germline. The full variable domain, rest sourced from reference TRBV5-1 and TRBJ2-3, is KAGVTQTPRYLIKTRGQQVTLSCSPISGHRSVSWYQQTPGQGLQFLFEYFSETQRNKGNFPGRFSGRQFSNSRSEMNVSTLELGDSALYLCARGASGMVSSTDTQYFGPGTRLTVL.

This chain uses TRBV4-2 with TRBJ1-2; no clear D gene. The CDR3 spans 12 residues. Trimming pared 1 base from V and 8 bases from J, leaving 8 bases between. The V gene's germline CDR1 is LGHNA and CDR2 YNFKEQ. CDR3 sequence reads: CASSQGTLGYTF. In DNA form, the CDR3 reads TGTGCCAGCAGCCAAGGGACGCTCGGCTACACCTTC.